This T cell receptor (beta chain) was documented in a study of beta chain features in type 1 diabetes (dated 2018 in TCRdb). For the study in its entirety: No differences in mean age, gender distribution, total cell number or subset yield were found between patients and healthy donors. Across all samples, almost 110 million sorted cells were examined, and cell number per subset correlated strongly with RNA yield. The study compared the TCRB repertoires of sorted circulating CD4+ T cell subsets in recently diagnosed type 1 diabetes patients with those in matched healthy donors. Naive and central memory subsets were obtained from all 30 or so donors, but regulatory and stem cell-like memory subsets were isolated from only 8 patients and 8 healthy donors. Findings and caveats that apply to the study as a whole: PCR may preferentially amplify shorter templates, but because patient and control samples were amplified and corrected together, any resulting skew would affect both groups equally. Patients with type 1 diabetes made fewer insertions and deleted more nucleotides at VDJ recombination sites, implying thymic rearrangement abnormalities. The naive, central memory and regulatory TCRB repertoires appeared to resemble one another more closely among patients than among healthy donors. Because cDNA was sequenced instead of genomic DNA, highly expressing activated cells could be over-represented, though the groups showed no difference in activation or CD3 levels. Because the HLA sub-analyses included only small numbers of individuals, any influence of HLA type on TCRB rearrangement was left unresolved. Type 1 diabetes patients showed a moderate but significant shortening of TCRB CDR3 length in all four CD4+ subsets.

This clone was observed a handful of times. Its specific antigen is unknown. Base-call qualities are not available, and no considerably larger clone is one nucleotide away. Distinct nucleotide sequences in the sample also encode this CDR3. The CDR3 goes from the cysteine to the phenylalanine over 15 residues. Only the CDR3 DNA is retained, 45 bases long and in frame from the first base. Based on the germline V gene, the CDR1 and CDR2 sequences are SQVTM and ANQGSEA. Compared with germline, V lacks 6 bases and J lacks 10 bases; bases without a gene match: 19. From each donor, a single peripheral blood sample of about 120 mL on average was drawn into heparinised tubes. A BD FACSAria II was used to sort naive, central memory, regulatory and stem cell-like memory CD4+ T cells with a panel that included CD45RO, CCR7, CD25, CD127, CD95 and CD27. A purity above 95% was achieved for all sorted populations. PBMCs were isolated immediately by Lymphoprep density gradient centrifugation and stained directly without culture. So that batch effects would be minimized, each experiment stained and sorted samples in pairs, pairing one healthy donor with one patient.

The entire amount of isolated RNA was reverse transcribed using the High Capacity cDNA Reverse Transcription Kit, so the sequenced TCRB transcripts were expressed ones. Deep immunoSEQ sequencing was applied to naive, central memory and regulatory T cell samples, giving an average of roughly 3.5 million total reads per sample. After sorted cells were lysed in RLT buffer, RNA was extracted with DNase-treated RNeasy Micro or Mini kits, with the choice depending on cell number. Each cell subset was processed separately to prevent cross-contamination, with patient and healthy donor samples processed together. Using the immunoSEQ multiplex PCR, TCRB sequences were amplified from cDNA into 87-bp fragments spanning the CDR3 region. Sequencing of the amplicons was done on the Illumina HiSeq platform. The published analysis was carried out like this. Synthetic template baselines were used to correct PCR bias computationally, reads within Hamming distance 2 were collapsed together, and singletons that could not be merged were discarded. Reads were aligned to IMGT to assign V, D and J genes, CDR3 length, and insertions or deletions at six rearrangement sites. Within each subset, clonotype counts were normalized to the number of sorted cells before true diversity and Gini coefficients were calculated with the tcR R package. The overlap coefficient, calculated on TCRB nucleotide sequences, was used to measure repertoire sharing. TCRdb retrieved this table from immuneACCESS and kept in-frame rearrangements only. Not all clones are present; in checked studies, unresolved V genes account for under half, and no reason is known for the remainder. The DNA was the basis for D and trimming; V, J and clone size are from that table. The sample records almost 350,000 clones, approximately 8% of which are singletons. Around 0.44% of the sample lies in the top ten.

Sequenced: central memory CD4+ T cells from blood. This receptor was identified in a woman aged 18 to 35 in good health. This chain is built from TRBV29-1 and TRBJ1-1; 8 of the junction bases match TRBD1. In nucleotide form, the sequence is TGCAGCGTGCTTAAGGACAGGGCCGAGGTAACAGCAGCTTTCTTT. This gives the protein CSVLKDRAEVTAAFF.